The next 3 T cell receptor beta chains were all read from a single sample in a study of metastatic and nonmetastatic thyroid tumors. Treatment of any kind had been given to no patient before thyroid surgery. MiXCR was used by TCRdb to re-call the PCR reads. The sample records about 39,000 clones, roughly a sixth being singletons. The sample consisted of blood. The origin of the receptors is a female donor with papillary thyroid cancer or a benign thyroid nodule (not recorded which). Some clones in this sample may be carry-over from other donors' samples.

This clone is labeled medium-sized. V and J are TRBV30 and TRBJ1-3; D is unclear. This CDR3 has 14 amino acids. Germline V gene sequence: CDR1 GTSNPN, CDR2 SVGIG (reference sequence). Trimming removed 3 bases from V and 0 bases from J, with 9 bases in between. CDR3 amino acids: CAWSFGSSGNTIYF. In DNA form, the CDR3 reads TGTGCCTGGAGCTTCGGCAGCTCTGGAAACACCATATATTTT.

This clone was counted only a few times. This is likely a read error, given that the CDR3 carries no conserved phenylalanine or tryptophan at its end. This chain connects TRBV27 to TRBJ1-2, with 7 bases lining up with TRBD1. The CDR3 is 13 residues long. With 5 bases clipped from V and 8 bases from J, the junction kept 8 bases outside the gene matches. CDR1 is MNHEY, CDR2 SMNVEV, per germline (reference sequence). DNA for the CDR3: TGTGCCAGCAGTCAGGGACAGTGTGAGGGCTACACCCTC. It translates to CASSQGQCEGYTL.

In the case of this clone: One base away lies a much larger clone, so this may be a sequencing read error. Other nucleotide sequences in the sample specify the same CDR3. The chain recombines TRBV5-6 with TRBJ1-1; D uncertain. Trimming removed 6 bases from V and 4 bases from J, with 13 bases in between. Germline assignment: CDR1 SGHDT and CDR2 YYEEEE. The CDR3 loop spans 13 amino acids. The CDR3 loop is CASNRDIGTEAFF. CDR3 nucleotide sequence: TGTGCCAGCAACCGTGACATCGGCACTGAAGCTTTCTTT.